This paragraph reports one TCR beta chain. Its antigen remains unknown. At one end, the junction sequence differs from germline, possibly due to a read error. Researchers ran the PCR with 60 Vbeta and 13 Jbeta primers. Generated by immunoSEQ multiplex PCR, the TCRdb table keeps only in-frame clones and is missing some. The data contain tens of thousands of clones, about 81% of them singletons. This entry belongs to a study of cytomegalovirus exposure and HLA in healthy donors. Study summary: Among about 179 million T cells, an earlier analysis found 90 million to 130 million unique TCR beta sequences.

Whole-study findings and limits: Sequencing had likely introduced a cluster of highly shared sequence variants as an artifact. At a 0.05 false discovery rate, a later analysis found about 17,000 TCR beta sequences to be associated with HLA alleles. For cytomegalovirus status, the classifier reportedly gave diagnoses with high specificity and sensitivity.

This CDR3 is built from 15 residues. CDR1 and CDR2 from the germline V gene are SGHRS and YFSETQ. The source material was PBMCs. The chain couples TRBV5-1 to TRBJ2-7, with 7 bases aligning to TRBD1. The clonotype originates from a man aged 45-65 years in good health and CMV-seropositive. The CDR3 here is CASSPTGTVLSEQHF. DNA of the CDR3: TGCGCCAGCAGCCCTACCGGGACAGTTCTCTCCGAGCAGCACTTC.